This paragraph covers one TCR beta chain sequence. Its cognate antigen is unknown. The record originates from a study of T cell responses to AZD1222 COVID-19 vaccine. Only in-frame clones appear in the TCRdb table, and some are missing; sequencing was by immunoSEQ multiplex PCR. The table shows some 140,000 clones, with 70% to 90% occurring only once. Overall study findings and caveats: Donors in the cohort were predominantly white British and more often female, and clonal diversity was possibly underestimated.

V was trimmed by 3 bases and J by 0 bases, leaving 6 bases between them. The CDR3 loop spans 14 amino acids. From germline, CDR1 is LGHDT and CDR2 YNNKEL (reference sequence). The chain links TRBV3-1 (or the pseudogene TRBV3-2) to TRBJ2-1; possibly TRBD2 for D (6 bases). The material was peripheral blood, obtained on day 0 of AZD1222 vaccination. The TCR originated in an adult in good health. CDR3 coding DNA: TGTGCCAGCAGCCAGCGGGGCTCCTACAATGAGCAGTTCTTC. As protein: CASSQRGSYNEQFF.